Below, 18 T cell receptor beta chains from the same sample are listed, as sequenced in a study of OX40 agonist ivuxolimab in advanced cancers. Clones were read by immunoSEQ multiplex PCR, and TCRdb kept only the in-frame ones, dropping some. Of about 120,000 clones listed, 75% to 90% are singletons. The sequencing here drew on CD4+ or CD8+ T cells sorted from blood, taken in a trial of the OX40 agonist ivuxolimab. All receptors derive from an adult with an advanced solid tumor such as melanoma, head and neck, liver or kidney cancer.

A few counts support this clone. The chain couples TRBV5-4 to TRBJ1-1; D gene uncertain. The V end was cut by 3 bases, the J end by 0 bases, with 12 bases between. Germline V gives CDR1 SGHNT, CDR2 YYREEE (reference sequence). The CDR3 totals 15 residues. This CDR3 is CASSSSFTLNTEAFF. The CDR3 nucleotides read TGTGCCAGCAGCTCCTCATTCACGTTGAACACTGAAGCTTTCTTT.

The chain combines TRBV6-5 with TRBJ2-1; tentative D call: TRBD2 (6 bases). The germline CDR1 and CDR2 sequences are MNHEY and SVGAGI. V was cut by 0 bases and J by 0 bases, with 9 bases left in between. CDR3 length: 16 residues. CDR3 amino acids: CASSYSLGGSYNEQFF. CDR3 in DNA: TGTGCCAGCAGTTACTCGCTGGGGGGCTCCTACAATGAGCAGTTCTTC.

The V call is TRBV19, the J call TRBJ1-1; 7 nucleotides match TRBD1. CDR1 LNHDA and CDR2 SQIVND come from the germline V gene (reference sequence). The ends lost 5 bases at V and 0 bases at J; junction bases unmatched: 9. The CDR3 has 16 amino acids. The DNA of the CDR3 is TGTGCCAGTAGTGAGGACAGGAAGTATCTGAACACTGAAGCTTTCTTT. Protein: CASSEDRKYLNTEAFF.

The CDR3 spells CASSPTGGSDTQYF. The CDR3 nucleotides are TGTGCCAGCAGCCCGACGGGGGGTTCAGATACGCAGTATTTT. V is TRBV4-2 and J is TRBJ2-3; 7 bases are shared with TRBD2. V lost 4 bases, J lost 4 bases, and 5 bases stayed unmatched. This CDR3 is 14 amino acids long. Germline V gene data show CDR1 as LGHNA and CDR2 as YNFKEQ.

The chain recombines TRBV6-4 with TRBJ2-1, with D unresolved. This CDR3 region has 14 residues. V was cut by 4 bases and J by 8 bases, with 15 bases left in between. Germline values: CDR1 MRHNA, CDR2 SNTAGT. CDR3 sequence: CASSGQGLLDEQFF. CDR3 nucleotides: TGTGCCAGCAGTGGCCAAGGGCTCCTCGATGAGCAGTTCTTC.

The chain employs TRBV7-3 and TRBJ2-1, with TRBD2 matching 10 bases. Germline CDR1 SGHTA, CDR2 FQGTGA. The CDR3 spans 18 residues. The V gene end was trimmed by 2 bases and the J gene end by 6 bases; junction bases not matched to a gene: 13. The DNA of the CDR3 is TGTGCCAGCAGCTTAGCCCGGAGCGGGGGGGCCAAAGGCAATGAGCAGTTCTTC. It translates to CASSLARSGGAKGNEQFF.

The genes are TRBV7-9 and TRBJ2-7; D possibly matches TRBD1 or TRBD2 (5 bases each). Germline V gene data show CDR1 as SEHNR and CDR2 as FQNEAQ (reference sequence). Trimming cost V 5 bases and J 7 bases, with 24 bases left between them. This CDR3 region has 16 residues. CDR3 bases: TGTGCCAGCAGCCTCGCCCTCAGGACACCCCGGGATGAGCAGTACTTC. Encoded protein: CASSLALRTPRDEQYF.

CDR3 loop: CASSQAAFLKKLFF. The CDR3 DNA reads TGTGCCAGCAGTCAGGCGGCATTTTTAAAAAAACTGTTTTTT. The chain links TRBV6-5 to TRBJ1-4; D is undetermined. V shed 5 bases and J shed 9 bases, with 16 bases lying between them. The CDR3 totals 14 residues. Looked up from germline, CDR1 is MNHEY and CDR2 is SVGAGI.

CDR3 nucleotide sequence: TGTGCCAGCAGCACCTTGCGGGGATCGTGGACCGGGGAGCTGTTTTTT. Residues: CASSTLRGSWTGELFF. The V call is TRBV11-2, the J call TRBJ2-2, with D possibly matching TRBD2 (6 bases). Germline CDR1 reads SGHAT; CDR2 reads FQNNGV. V was cut by 5 bases and J by 5 bases, with 18 bases left in between. The CDR3 loop spans 16 amino acids.

The rearrangement uses TRBV2 and TRBJ2-3; 7 bases map to TRBD2. V lost 2 bases and J lost 6; bases outside the gene matches: 17. Looked up from germline, CDR1 is SNHLY and CDR2 is FYNNEI. This CDR3 has 18 amino acids. CDR3: CASSESGIGRGRWDTQYF. CDR3 bases: TGTGCCAGCAGTGAAAGTGGAATTGGGAGGGGTCGGTGGGATACGCAGTATTTT.

J is TRBJ1-2 and V is TRBV9; D perhaps matches TRBD1 (5 bases). The CDR3 is 14 residues long. Between the trimmed V and J ends, which lost 4 bases and 8 bases, there was a span of 18 bases. Germline lookup yields CDR1 SGDLS and CDR2 YYNGEE. CDR3 amino acids: CASSTTYRNRGYTF. CDR3 coding DNA: TGTGCCAGCAGCACTACTTACAGGAATCGCGGCTACACCTTC.

This rearrangement joins TRBV7-6 to TRBJ2-2, with 7 bases identical to TRBD2. V shed 5 bases, J shed 6 bases, and the junction held 12 bases outside the gene matches. CDR1 and CDR2 from the germline V gene are SGHVS and FNYEAQ. The CDR3 has 16 amino acids. In DNA, the CDR3 is TGTGCCAGCAGCCTCGGGGAGGGCCAAAGGGCCGGGGAGCTGTTTTTT. The encoded protein is CASSLGEGQRAGELFF.

The chain uses TRBV11-2 and TRBJ2-5; D perhaps matches TRBD1 (6 bases). Germline CDR1 and CDR2: SGHAT and FQNNGV. The CDR3 totals 13 residues. The V and J ends lost 2 bases and 4 bases respectively, with 8 bases between them. The CDR3 region is CASSLSDRETQYF. CDR3 bases: TGTGCCAGCAGCTTATCGGACAGAGAGACCCAGTACTTC.

The chain has TRBV11-2 and TRBJ2-4; D gene uncertain. The CDR3 consists of 13 residues. From germline, CDR1 is SGHAT and CDR2 FQNNGV. Trimming removed 5 bases at V and 0 bases at J, with 5 bases between. The CDR3 loop is CASSPVAKNIQYF. Here the CDR3 DNA reads TGTGCCAGCAGCCCCGTAGCCAAAAACATTCAGTACTTC.

The rearrangement links TRBV6-1 to TRBJ2-3; D uncertain. The ends were cut back, 8 bases at V and 7 bases at J, with 7 bases in the middle. The CDR3 is 10 residues long. Germline V gives CDR1 MNHNS, CDR2 SASEGT. The CDR3 loop reads CASSENTQYF. CDR3 nucleotides: TGTGCCAGCTCCGAGAATACGCAGTATTTT.

The chain is built from TRBV27 and TRBJ1-3, with 7 bases that match TRBD1. Germline V gives CDR1 MNHEY, CDR2 SMNVEV (reference sequence). J gave up 4 bases and V 5 bases, and 5 bases lay outside the gene matches. This CDR3 is 14 amino acids long. CDR3 nucleotide sequence: TGTGCCAGCAGTCGGCAGGGGGAGGGAAACACCATATATTTT. This gives the protein CASSRQGEGNTIYF.

The V and J genes are TRBV19 and TRBJ1-1; 8 bases match TRBD1. Per the germline V gene, CDR1 is LNHDA and CDR2 is SQIVND (reference sequence). V trimming: 4 bases; J trimming: 1 base; junction bases outside the gene matches: 5. The CDR3 loop spans 15 amino acids. CDR3 nucleotides: TGTGCCAGTAGTAGGGTCGGGACAGGGAACACTGAAGCTTTCTTT. It translates to CASSRVGTGNTEAFF. The full variable domain, rest sourced from reference TRBV19 and TRBJ1-1, is DGGITQSPKYLFRKEGQNVTLSCEQNLNHDAMYWYRQDPGQGLRLIYYSQIVNDFQKGDIAEGYSVSREKKESFPLTVTSAQKNPTAFYLCASSRVGTGNTEAFFGQGTRLTVV.

CDR3 sequence (DNA): TGTGCCCATAGCAGTCAGGGGGGATACGAGCAGTACTTC. Translated: CAHSSQGGYEQYF. The chain combines TRBV30 with TRBJ2-7; tentatively, D is TRBD1 (7 bases). The V end lost 8 bases, the J end lost 4 bases, and 18 bases lay between the germline ends. Per the germline V gene, CDR1 is GTSNPN and CDR2 is SVGIG (reference sequence). The CDR3 has 13 amino acids.